The entry below describes one T cell receptor (beta chain). The record originates from a study of blood T cell repertoires in COVID-19. About the research overall: Some COVID-19 samples were acute and others convalescent; all came from the United States, Italy and Spain. PBMCs, B-cell-depleted T cells, or T cells were the source of the cDNA or gDNA that made up the material.

Source study methods: Amplified reference gene primers provided the basis for estimating nucleated cell counts. Only in-frame clones appear in the TCRdb table, and some are missing; sequencing was by immunoSEQ multiplex PCR. The D gene and trimming were derived from the DNA, and the V and J assignments and clone size from that table. The sample contains about 150,000 clones, about four fifths of which appear only once. The CDR3 is made up of 17 amino acids. The germline gives CDR1 SGHRS, CDR2 YFSETQ. Between the trimmed V and J ends, which lost 0 bases and 6 bases, there was a span of 20 bases. The sequence was collected from a woman aged 55 to 70 with active or convalescent COVID-19. Sequencing was done on a sample of peripheral blood. The chain recombines TRBV5-1 with TRBJ2-3, with D possibly matching TRBD1 (6 bases). In DNA form, the CDR3 reads TGCGCCAGCAGCTTGGCCATCAGGGGCCCCTGGGGGGATACGCAGTATTTT. The encoded protein is CASSLAIRGPWGDTQYF.